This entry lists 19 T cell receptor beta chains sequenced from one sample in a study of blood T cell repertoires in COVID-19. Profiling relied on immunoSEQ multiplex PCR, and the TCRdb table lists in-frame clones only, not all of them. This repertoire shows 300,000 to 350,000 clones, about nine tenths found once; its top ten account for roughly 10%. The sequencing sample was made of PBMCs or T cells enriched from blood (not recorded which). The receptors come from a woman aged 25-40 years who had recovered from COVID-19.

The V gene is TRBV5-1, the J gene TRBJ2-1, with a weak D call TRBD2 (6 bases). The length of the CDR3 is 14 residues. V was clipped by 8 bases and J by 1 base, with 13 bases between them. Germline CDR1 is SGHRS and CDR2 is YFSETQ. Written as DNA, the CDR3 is TGCGCCAGTTATACTAGCTCGTCCTACAATGAGCAGTTCTTC. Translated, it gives CASYTSSSYNEQFF.

CDR3 bases: TGTGCCACCGCCCGCGGGGGCGGCTACAATGAGCAGTTCTTC. The encoded protein is CATARGGGYNEQFF. The rearrangement links TRBV7-9 to TRBJ2-1, with D tentatively TRBD2 (7 bases). This CDR3 spans 14 amino acids. The V end lost 10 bases, the J end lost 3 bases, and 16 bases lay between the germline ends. Germline-derived CDR1 and CDR2 are SEHNR and FQNEAQ (reference sequence).

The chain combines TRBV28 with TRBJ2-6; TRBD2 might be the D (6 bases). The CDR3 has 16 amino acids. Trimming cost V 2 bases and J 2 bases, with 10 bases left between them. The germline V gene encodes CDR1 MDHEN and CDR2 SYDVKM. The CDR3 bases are TGTGCCAGCAGTTTAGGGGGGTACACTGGGGCCAACGTCCTGACTTTC. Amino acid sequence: CASSLGGYTGANVLTF.

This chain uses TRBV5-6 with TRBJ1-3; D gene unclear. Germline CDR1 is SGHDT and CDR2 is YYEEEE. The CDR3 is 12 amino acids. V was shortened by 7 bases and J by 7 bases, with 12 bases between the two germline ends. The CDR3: CASGSSRNTIYF. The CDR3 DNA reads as TGTGCCAGCGGATCCTCGAGGAACACCATATATTTT.

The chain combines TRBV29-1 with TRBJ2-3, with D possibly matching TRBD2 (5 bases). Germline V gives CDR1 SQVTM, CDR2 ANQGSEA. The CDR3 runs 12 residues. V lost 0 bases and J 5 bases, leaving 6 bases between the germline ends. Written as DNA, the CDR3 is TGCAGCGTTGAAGAGGGGAGAGATACGCAGTATTTT. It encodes CSVEEGRDTQYF.

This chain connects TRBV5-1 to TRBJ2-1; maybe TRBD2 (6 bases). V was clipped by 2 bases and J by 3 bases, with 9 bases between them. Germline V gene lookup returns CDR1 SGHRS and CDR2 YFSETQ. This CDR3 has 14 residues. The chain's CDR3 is CASSFGSNYNEQFF. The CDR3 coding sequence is TGCGCCAGCAGCTTCGGGAGCAACTACAATGAGCAGTTCTTC.

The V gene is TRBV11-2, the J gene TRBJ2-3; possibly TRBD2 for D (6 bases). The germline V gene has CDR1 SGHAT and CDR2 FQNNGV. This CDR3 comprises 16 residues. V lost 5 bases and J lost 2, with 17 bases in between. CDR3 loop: CASSDGRDPHTDTQYF. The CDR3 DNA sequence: TGTGCCAGCAGCGACGGGCGGGACCCACACACAGATACGCAGTATTTT.

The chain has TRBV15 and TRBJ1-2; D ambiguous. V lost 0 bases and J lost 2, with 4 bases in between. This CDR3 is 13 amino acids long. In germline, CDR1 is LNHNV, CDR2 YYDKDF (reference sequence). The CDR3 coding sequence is TGTGCCACCAGCAGAGATCAGAACTATGGCTACACCTTC. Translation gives CATSRDQNYGYTF. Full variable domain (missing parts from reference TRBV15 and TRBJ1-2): DAMVIQNPRYQVTQFGKPVTLSCSQTLNHNVMYWYQQKSSQAPKLLFHYYDKDFNNEADTPDNFQSRRPNTSFCFLDIRSPGLGDTAMYLCATSRDQNYGYTFGSGTRLTVV.

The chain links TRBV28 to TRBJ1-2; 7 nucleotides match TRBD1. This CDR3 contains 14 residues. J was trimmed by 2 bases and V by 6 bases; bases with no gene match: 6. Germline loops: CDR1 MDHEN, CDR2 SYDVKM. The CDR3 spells CASRYQGENYGYTF. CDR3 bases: TGTGCCAGCAGATACCAGGGGGAAAACTATGGCTACACCTTC.

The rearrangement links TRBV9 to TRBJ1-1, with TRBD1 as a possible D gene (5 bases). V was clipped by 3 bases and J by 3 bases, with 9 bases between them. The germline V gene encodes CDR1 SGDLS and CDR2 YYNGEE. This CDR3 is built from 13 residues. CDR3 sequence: CASSATVDTEAFF. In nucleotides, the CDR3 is TGTGCCAGCAGCGCGACAGTAGACACTGAAGCTTTCTTT.

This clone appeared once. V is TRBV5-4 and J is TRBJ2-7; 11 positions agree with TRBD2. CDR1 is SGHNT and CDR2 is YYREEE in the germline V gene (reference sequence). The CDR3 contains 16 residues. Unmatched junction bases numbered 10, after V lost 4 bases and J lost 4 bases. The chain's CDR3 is CASSGGLAVDQYEQYF. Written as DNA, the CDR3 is TGTGCCAGCAGCGGGGGACTAGCGGTCGACCAGTACGAGCAGTACTTC.

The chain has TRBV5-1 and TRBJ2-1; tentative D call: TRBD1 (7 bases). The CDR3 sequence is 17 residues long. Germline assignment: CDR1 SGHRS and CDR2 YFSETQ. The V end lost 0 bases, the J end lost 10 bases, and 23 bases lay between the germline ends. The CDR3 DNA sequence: TGCGCCAGCAGCTTGGATAGGGGGCTAGCGAGCTGGGCCGAGCAGTTCTTC. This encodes CASSLDRGLASWAEQFF. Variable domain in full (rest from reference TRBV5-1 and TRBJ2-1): KAGVTQTPRYLIKTRGQQVTLSCSPISGHRSVSWYQQTPGQGLQFLFEYFSETQRNKGNFPGRFSGRQFSNSRSEMNVSTLELGDSALYLCASSLDRGLASWAEQFFGPGTRLTVL.

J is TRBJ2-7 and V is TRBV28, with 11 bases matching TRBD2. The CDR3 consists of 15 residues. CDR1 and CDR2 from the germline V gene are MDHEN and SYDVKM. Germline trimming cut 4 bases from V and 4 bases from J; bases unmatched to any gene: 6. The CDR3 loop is CASSSRLAGRYEQYF. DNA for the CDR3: TGTGCCAGCAGTTCTAGACTAGCGGGAAGGTACGAGCAGTACTTC.

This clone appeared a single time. In nucleotides, the CDR3 is TGTGCCAGCAGCTCCGGACCCTCGAGGGGGAAGCAGTACTTC. Its translation is CASSSGPSRGKQYF. V usage is TRBV7-9 and J usage is TRBJ2-7, with D perhaps matching TRBD1 (6 bases). This CDR3 region has 14 residues. CDR1 is SEHNR and CDR2 is FQNEAQ in the germline V gene (reference sequence). With 4 bases removed from V and 8 bases from J, the gap between germline ends came to 18 bases. The entire variable domain, with the rest obtained from reference TRBV7-9 and TRBJ2-7, is as follows: DTGVSQNPRHKITKRGQNVTFRCDPISEHNRLYWYRQTLGQGPEFLTYFQNEAQLEKSRLLSDRFSAERPKGSFSTLEIQRTEQGDSAMYLCASSSGPSRGKQYFGPGTRLTVT.

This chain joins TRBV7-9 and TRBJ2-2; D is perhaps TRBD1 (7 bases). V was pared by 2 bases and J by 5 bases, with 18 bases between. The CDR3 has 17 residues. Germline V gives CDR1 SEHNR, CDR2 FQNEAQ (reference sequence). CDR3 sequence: CASSLRGRQGGTGELFF. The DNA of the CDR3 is TGTGCCAGCAGCTTAAGGGGACGACAGGGAGGAACCGGGGAGCTGTTTTTT.

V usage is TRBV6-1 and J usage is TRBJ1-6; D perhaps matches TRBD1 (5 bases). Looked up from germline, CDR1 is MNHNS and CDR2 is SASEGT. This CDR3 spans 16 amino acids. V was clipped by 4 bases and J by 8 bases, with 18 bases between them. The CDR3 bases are TGTGCCAGCAGTGCCTGGACGGTTGGGGCGGATTCACCCCTCCACTTT. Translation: CASSAWTVGADSPLHF.

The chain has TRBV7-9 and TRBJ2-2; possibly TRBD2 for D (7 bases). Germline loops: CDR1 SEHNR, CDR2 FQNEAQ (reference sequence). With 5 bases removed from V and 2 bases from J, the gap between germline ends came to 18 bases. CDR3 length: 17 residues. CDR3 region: CASSNNRGRGNTGELFF. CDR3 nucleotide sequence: TGTGCCAGCAGCAATAATAGGGGGAGGGGAAACACCGGGGAGCTGTTTTTT.

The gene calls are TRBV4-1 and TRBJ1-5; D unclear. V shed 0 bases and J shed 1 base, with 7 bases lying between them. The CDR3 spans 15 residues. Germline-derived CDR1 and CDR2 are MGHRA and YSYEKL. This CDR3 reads CASSQDRWSNQPQHF. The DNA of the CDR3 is TGCGCCAGCAGCCAAGATCGGTGGAGCAATCAGCCCCAGCATTTT.

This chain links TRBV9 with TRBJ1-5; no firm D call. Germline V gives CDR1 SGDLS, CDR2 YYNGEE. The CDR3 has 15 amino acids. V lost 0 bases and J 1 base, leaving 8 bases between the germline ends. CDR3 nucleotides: TGTGCCAGCAGCGTAGGGCTCGGGAGCAATCAGCCCCAGCATTTT. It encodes CASSVGLGSNQPQHF.